Each of the 23 T cell receptor beta chains below was sequenced from the same sample in a study of shared clonotypes between healthy human individuals. Repertoires were generated with immunoSEQ multiplex PCR, while TCRdb's copy carries only in-frame clones and drops some. The sample holds some 2.1 million clones; 90% to 95% are singletons and the top ten take 0.13%. The specimen was naive CD4+ T cells sorted from blood. Subset described: CD45RA+ positively selected. Receptor source: a man between 18 and 29 years old in good health.

The V gene is TRBV14, the J gene TRBJ1-1; D is uncertain. V was pared by 4 bases and J by 4 bases, with 10 bases between. The CDR3 contains 13 residues. Germline CDR1 SGHDN, CDR2 FVKESK. The CDR3 sequence: CASSLPDFTEAFF. The CDR3 coding sequence is TGTGCCAGCAGCCTTCCAGACTTCACTGAAGCTTTCTTT.

The chain links TRBV11-2 to TRBJ2-7; D unclear. The CDR3 is 15 residues long. V was shortened by 0 bases and J by 5 bases, with 14 bases between the two germline ends. The germline V gene encodes CDR1 SGHAT and CDR2 FQNNGV. CDR3: CASSLEIVVGNEQYF. The DNA for the CDR3 is TGTGCCAGCAGCTTAGAGATTGTGGTAGGGAACGAGCAGTACTTC.

This chain links TRBV2 with TRBJ2-2; D gene uncertain. Per germline, CDR1 SNHLY and CDR2 FYNNEI. Trimming shortened V by 6 bases and J by 1 base, and 9 bases separated the two germline ends. The CDR3 consists of 14 residues. The CDR3 region has the DNA TGTGCCAGCAGCCTGACATTGAACACCGGGGAGCTGTTTTTT. Translated, it gives CASSLTLNTGELFF. The whole variable domain, filled in from reference TRBV2 and TRBJ2-2, reads EPEVTQTPSHQVTQMGQEVILRCVPISNHLYFYWYRQILGQKVEFLVSFYNNEISEKSEIFDDQFSVERPDGSNFTLKIRSTKLEDSAMYFCASSLTLNTGELFFGEGSRLTVL.

On this clone itself: Other nucleotide sequences in the sample specify the same CDR3. The CDR3 region has the DNA TGTGCCAGCAGTAGGACGGCCACCTACGAGCAGTACTTC. This translates into CASSRTATYEQYF. This rearrangement joins TRBV2 to TRBJ2-7; D unresolved. This CDR3 is built from 13 residues. Germline V gene data show CDR1 as SNHLY and CDR2 as FYNNEI. V shed 5 bases and J shed 2 bases, with 10 bases lying between them.

The rearrangement joins TRBV4-1 to TRBJ2-1; 8 bases line up with TRBD1. The J segment lost 2 bases and the V segment lost 3 bases, leaving 12 bases of the junction unmatched. The CDR3 has 18 residues. Germline V lookup: CDR1 MGHRA, CDR2 YSYEKL. The CDR3 bases are TGCGCCAGCAGCCACCTCCTTGAGGAGGACAGGGCCTACAATGAGCAGTTCTTC. Protein product: CASSHLLEEDRAYNEQFF.

V usage is TRBV28 and J usage is TRBJ2-7, with D tentatively TRBD1 (6 bases). Between the trimmed V and J ends, which lost 2 bases and 2 bases, there was a span of 13 bases. Germline values: CDR1 MDHEN, CDR2 SYDVKM. The length of the CDR3 is 15 residues. The CDR3, as DNA: TGTGCCAGCAGTTTACTACAGGGACCCCCCTACGAGCAGTACTTC. Its translation is CASSLLQGPPYEQYF.

The chain is built from TRBV7-9 and TRBJ1-4; D uncertain. The CDR3 loop spans 11 amino acids. Germline CDR1 is SEHNR and CDR2 is FQNEAQ (reference sequence). Between the trimmed V and J ends, which lost 6 bases and 7 bases, there was a span of 6 bases. In DNA, the CDR3 is TGTGCCAGCAGTAGGAGTGAAAAACTGTTTTTT. This encodes CASSRSEKLFF.

The table lists this clone with a count of one. V is TRBV4-3 and J is TRBJ1-4, with D unclear. CDR1 is LGHNA, CDR2 YSLEER, per germline. V lost 5 bases and J lost 5, with 6 bases in between. The CDR3 extends over 12 amino acids. DNA for the CDR3: TGCGCCAGCAGCAGAGGCAATGAAAAACTGTTTTTT. Translated, it gives CASSRGNEKLFF.

V is TRBV4-1 and J is TRBJ2-1, with 12 bases aligning to TRBD2. This CDR3 has 20 residues. V gave up 2 bases and J gave up 10 bases; unmatched junction bases: 21. From germline, CDR1 is MGHRA and CDR2 YSYEKL. CDR3 protein: CASSQTQGQGTLAGGREQFF. The CDR3 DNA reads as TGCGCCAGCAGCCAAACCCAGGGACAGGGAACCCTAGCGGGAGGGAGGGAGCAGTTCTTC.

The chain has TRBV11-2 and TRBJ1-1; D is undetermined. Trimming took 0 bases from V and 7 from J, leaving 3 bases between them. Germline CDR1 and CDR2: SGHAT and FQNNGV. The CDR3 contains 11 residues. The CDR3 loop is CASSLDSEAFF. In DNA, the CDR3 is TGTGCCAGCAGCTTAGACAGTGAAGCTTTCTTT.

The rearrangement links TRBV28 to TRBJ2-1; possible D gene TRBD1, 7 bases. Between the trimmed V and J ends, which lost 5 bases and 2 bases, there was a span of 16 bases. The length of the CDR3 is 16 residues. Germline V lookup: CDR1 MDHEN, CDR2 SYDVKM. The CDR3 loop reads CASSTNRGTAYNEQFF. CDR3 nucleotide sequence: TGTGCCAGCAGTACGAACCGCGGGACAGCCTACAATGAGCAGTTCTTC.

The chain has TRBV7-3 and TRBJ2-1; the D gene is possibly TRBD1 (5 bases). The CDR3 loop spans 13 amino acids. CDR1 and CDR2 (germline): SGHTA, FQGTGA. V lost 5 bases and J lost 4, with 9 bases in between. As DNA, the CDR3 is TGTGCCAGCAGCATCTCAGGGTACAATGAGCAGTTCTTC. Translation: CASSISGYNEQFF.

This rearrangement joins TRBV5-1 to TRBJ1-5, with D tentatively TRBD1 (6 bases). Between the trimmed V and J ends, which lost 3 bases and 3 bases, there was a span of 13 bases. The CDR3 covers 15 residues. The germline gives CDR1 SGHRS, CDR2 YFSETQ. Here the CDR3 reads CASSSTAGANQPQHF. The CDR3 nucleotides read TGCGCCAGCAGCTCGACGGCAGGGGCCAATCAGCCCCAGCATTTT.

The chain uses TRBV18 and TRBJ1-5, with D perhaps TRBD1 (6 bases). This CDR3 is 15 amino acids long. Germline V CDR1 and CDR2: KGHSH, LQKENI. Trimming removed 5 bases from V and 6 bases from J, with 17 bases in between. CDR3 in DNA: TGTGCCAGCTCATCGTCAGCGGGGGGCGGTCAGCCCCAGCATTTT. It encodes CASSSSAGGGQPQHF.

The chain has TRBV30 and TRBJ2-1; D is unclear. This CDR3 spans 12 amino acids. The germline V and J ends were trimmed by 5 bases and 9 bases, with 14 bases remaining between them. Germline V gene data show CDR1 as GTSNPN and CDR2 as SVGIG (reference sequence). CDR3 sequence (DNA): TGTGCCTGGTTCAAAAGGTCCGGTGAGCAGTTCTTC. It translates to CAWFKRSGEQFF.

The chain has TRBV15 and TRBJ2-5, with 9 bases that match TRBD1. V lost 11 bases and J lost 3; bases outside the gene matches: 13. This CDR3 spans 15 amino acids. Germline CDR1 and CDR2: LNHNV and YYDKDF (reference sequence). The CDR3 loop reads CAVSIRGQGKETQYF. CDR3 nucleotides: TGTGCCGTCTCGATCCGCGGACAGGGGAAAGAGACCCAGTACTTC.

This clone showed up just once. The V gene is TRBV9, the J gene TRBJ2-3; TRBD2 might be the D (5 bases). Germline CDR1 and CDR2: SGDLS and YYNGEE. The CDR3 is 14 residues long. Trimming removed 5 bases at V and 2 bases at J, with 12 bases between. Here the CDR3 reads CASSVDYNTDTQYF. In DNA, the CDR3 is TGTGCCAGCAGTGTCGACTATAACACAGATACGCAGTATTTT.

V and J are TRBV5-4 and TRBJ2-7; perhaps TRBD1 as D (5 bases). V lost 4 bases, J lost 5 bases, and 19 bases lay in between. Germline V gene data show CDR1 as SGHNT and CDR2 as YYREEE (reference sequence). CDR3 length: 15 residues. Here the CDR3 DNA reads TGTGCCAGCAGCCCCAGGGCCCCCGGACCGGACGAGCAGTACTTC. Translating it yields CASSPRAPGPDEQYF.

The CDR3 protein is CASSKDRENPCEQYF. The DNA of the CDR3 is TGTGCCAGCAGCAAGGACAGGGAGAATCCGTGCGAGCAGTACTTC. The V gene is TRBV21-1, the J gene TRBJ2-7; the table assigns TRBD1, which was not confirmed against the DNA. TRBV21-1 is flagged as a pseudogene. CDR3 size: 15 residues.

The chain combines TRBV7-2 with TRBJ2-7, with TRBD2 identical over 11 bases. J was trimmed by 4 bases and V by 3 bases; bases with no gene match: 5. The V gene's germline CDR1 is SGHTA and CDR2 FQGNSA. The CDR3 contains 15 residues. The CDR3: CASSFSGTSGYEQYF. CDR3 nucleotides: TGTGCCAGCAGCTTCTCCGGGACTAGCGGATACGAGCAGTACTTC.

This rearrangement joins TRBV9 to TRBJ2-1, with TRBD2 as a possible D gene (7 bases). CDR3 size: 13 residues. Germline V lookup: CDR1 SGDLS, CDR2 YYNGEE. V lost 3 bases to trimming and J lost 6 bases, with 10 bases between them. CDR3 DNA sequence: TGTGCCAGCAGCGAGAGGGGGGGCAATGAGCAGTTCTTC. It encodes CASSERGGNEQFF.

In DNA, the CDR3 is TGCGCCAGCAGGGTCGTCCAGGGGCGTCGAACTGAAGCTTTCTTT. Its protein is CASRVVQGRRTEAFF. The chain uses TRBV10-1 and TRBJ1-1; TRBD1 is a possible D gene (6 bases). This CDR3 has 15 residues. The germline CDR1 and CDR2 sequences are WNHNN and SYGVQD (reference sequence). Trimming left V 6 bases short and J 5 bases short, with 19 bases between.

J is TRBJ2-5 and V is TRBV11-2, with 7 bases matching TRBD1. Germline V gene sequence: CDR1 SGHAT, CDR2 FQNNGV. The CDR3 extends over 15 amino acids. The V and J ends lost 0 bases and 2 bases, in that order; junction bases with no gene match: 3. The CDR3 DNA reads TGTGCCAGCAGCTTAGATGCAGGGGGTCAAGAGACCCAGTACTTC. Its translation: CASSLDAGGQETQYF.